The 27 T cell receptor beta chains listed next were all sequenced from one sample in a study of blood T cells in healthy people across ages. A second PCR, run for about 7 to 11 cycles, used a sample-barcoded 5' primer plus a J-beta primer mix. A single record per CDR3 protein comes from TCRdb applying MiXCR to the 5' RACE reads. The table lists about 1.8 million distinct CDR3 sequences, around half of them singletons. The source material was blood. These receptors came from a woman in her thirties or forties in good health.

The chain has TRBV9 and TRBJ2-3, with 12 bases that match TRBD2. Trimming removed 4 bases from V and 0 bases from J; junction bases left unmatched: 9. Germline assignment: CDR1 SGDLS and CDR2 YYNGEE. The CDR3 contains 18 residues. The CDR3 DNA is TGTGCCAGCAGCCCAGGACTAGCGGGGTTCTTTAGCACAGATACGCAGTATTTT. Translation: CASSPGLAGFFSTDTQYF.

The chain employs TRBV29-1 and TRBJ1-1; unclear D gene. Germline CDR1 is SQVTM and CDR2 is ANQGSEA. The CDR3 contains 15 residues. Between the trimmed V and J ends, which lost 3 bases and 2 bases, there was a span of 16 bases. CDR3 DNA: TGCAGCGTTGATTCGGCGCCCCGAAGAAACACTGAAGCTTTCTTT. Protein product: CSVDSAPRRNTEAFF. Based on the CDR3 plus reference TRBV29-1 and TRBJ1-1, the full variable domain is SAVISQKPSRDICQRGTSLTIQCQVDSQVTMMFWYRQQPGQSLTLIATANQGSEATYESGFVIDKFPISRPNLTFSTLTVSNMSPEDSSIYLCSVDSAPRRNTEAFFGQGTRLTVV.

This clonotype was seen only a few times. The V and J genes are TRBV5-1 and TRBJ2-3; maybe TRBD2 (6 bases). This CDR3 has 15 amino acids. Germline V gene lookup returns CDR1 SGHRS and CDR2 YFSETQ. The V and J ends lost 1 base and 5 bases respectively, with 14 bases between them. DNA of the CDR3: TGCGCCAGCAGCTTGAATGGCGGGGCTGGAGATACGCAGTATTTT. Amino acids: CASSLNGGAGDTQYF.

This clonotype was seen only a few times. V and J are TRBV10-3 and TRBJ2-1, with a weak D call TRBD2 (6 bases). The CDR3 consists of 14 residues. The V and J ends lost 0 bases and 10 bases respectively, with 13 bases between them. Per the germline V gene, CDR1 is ENHRY and CDR2 is SYGVKD. The CDR3 region is CAISESSTGVEQFF. The CDR3 bases are TGTGCCATCAGTGAGTCGAGTACGGGGGTCGAGCAGTTCTTC.

This clonotype has a handful of counts. The rearrangement links TRBV27 to TRBJ2-3; 8 bases line up with TRBD1. The CDR3 sequence is 15 residues long. The V gene's germline CDR1 is MNHEY and CDR2 SMNVEV (reference sequence). J gave up 1 base and V 8 bases, and 8 bases lay outside the gene matches. CDR3 nucleotide sequence: TGTGCCAGCGCGGGGACAGGTATCCGCACAGATACGCAGTATTTT. Amino acids: CASAGTGIRTDTQYF.

The gene calls are TRBV5-1 and TRBJ1-4, with D possibly TRBD1 on 5 matching bases. This CDR3 region has 15 residues. Germline V gene data show CDR1 as SGHRS and CDR2 as YFSETQ. The V end was cut by 6 bases, the J end by 2 bases, with 14 bases between. The CDR3 protein is CASTSGQGTNEKLFF. The CDR3 DNA reads as TGCGCCAGCACCTCGGGTCAGGGTACTAATGAAAAACTGTTTTTT.

This chain joins TRBV7-2 and TRBJ2-1; D ambiguous. V was trimmed by 4 bases and J by 9 bases, leaving 10 bases between them. The CDR3 consists of 12 residues. Germline lookup yields CDR1 SGHTA and CDR2 FQGNSA. This chain's CDR3 is CASSSRIGEQFF. The CDR3 DNA sequence: TGTGCCAGCAGCTCGCGAATAGGTGAGCAGTTCTTC.

CDR3 residues: CASSSRLAGGYSNEQFF. CDR3 in DNA: TGCGCCAGCAGCTCGAGACTAGCGGGGGGGTATTCGAATGAGCAGTTCTTC. The rearrangement uses TRBV5-1 and TRBJ2-1, with 14 nucleotides matching TRBD2. The trim removed 3 bases at V and 7 bases at J, leaving 9 bases unmatched. The CDR3 consists of 17 residues. CDR1 SGHRS and CDR2 YFSETQ come from the germline V gene.

The sample holds many counts of this clonotype. The chain uses TRBV7-2 and TRBJ2-3, with 8 positions matching TRBD2. Per the germline V gene, CDR1 is SGHTA and CDR2 is FQGNSA. The CDR3 runs to 14 residues. The V and J ends lost 5 bases and 5 bases, in that order; junction bases with no gene match: 6. The CDR3 spells CASSPGGAGDTQYF. As DNA, the CDR3 is TGTGCCAGCAGCCCCGGGGGGGCCGGAGATACGCAGTATTTT.

The chain is built from TRBV20-1 and TRBJ2-3; D unresolved. The CDR3 runs 14 residues. Germline assignment: CDR1 DFQATT and CDR2 SNEGSKA (reference sequence). V was trimmed by 1 base and J by 0 bases, leaving 8 bases between them. CDR3 region: CSARAQLSTDTQYF. The CDR3 region has the DNA TGCAGTGCTAGAGCGCAACTTAGCACAGATACGCAGTATTTT.

Remarks on this clonotype: The junction departs from the called germline gene at one end, perhaps through a read error. The chain links TRBV20-1 to TRBJ2-5; 10 nucleotides line up with TRBD2. CDR3 size: 17 residues. CDR1 is DFQATT, CDR2 SNEGSKA, per germline (reference sequence). CDR3 region: CSAPLGSGGYYQATQYF. The CDR3 DNA sequence: TGCAGTGCTCCCCTCGGTAGCGGGGGGTACTACCAAGCGACCCAGTACTTC.

The V gene is TRBV11-2, the J gene TRBJ2-3; TRBD1 or TRBD2 may be the D gene (6 bases each). The CDR3 contains 14 residues. Germline V gene sequence: CDR1 SGHAT, CDR2 FQNNGV. The V end was cut by 7 bases, the J end by 0 bases, with 11 bases between. DNA for the CDR3: TGTGCCAGCACCGGGGGCCCCAGCACAGATACGCAGTATTTT. It is translated as CASTGGPSTDTQYF.

The genes are TRBV28 and TRBJ1-2; tentative D call: TRBD1 (5 bases). This CDR3 has 15 residues. Germline V CDR1 and CDR2: MDHEN, SYDVKM. V gave up 6 bases and J gave up 5 bases, with 19 bases separating them. The chain's CDR3 is CASRADSPSWYGYTF. DNA for the CDR3: TGTGCCAGCAGAGCCGACAGCCCCTCTTGGTATGGCTACACCTTC.

J is TRBJ2-5 and V is TRBV20-1; maybe TRBD1 (6 bases). Germline CDR1 is DFQATT and CDR2 is SNEGSKA (reference sequence). This CDR3 has 15 amino acids. Trimming shortened V by 6 bases and J by 2 bases, and 19 bases separated the two germline ends. As DNA, the CDR3 is TGCAGTGCCTCGACAGGACTCGGCCTTCAAGAGACCCAGTACTTC. Translation: CSASTGLGLQETQYF.

The chain has TRBV10-2 and TRBJ2-3; either TRBD1 or TRBD2 may fit D (6 bases each). The CDR3 is 15 residues long. Germline loops: CDR1 WSHSY, CDR2 SAAADI. V was shortened by 6 bases and J by 1 base, with 14 bases between the two germline ends. The DNA of the CDR3 is TGCGCCAGCAGGGGGGCTAGCGAGGGCACAGATACGCAGTATTTT. This encodes CASRGASEGTDTQYF.

This chain links TRBV16 with TRBJ2-5, with a tentative D call TRBD2 (6 bases). The CDR3 is 18 amino acids. Germline values: CDR1 KGHSY, CDR2 FQNENV. Trimming stripped 2 bases from V and 1 base from J, with 20 bases between. The CDR3 sequence: CASSQEIGGASLQETQYF. The DNA of the CDR3 is TGTGCCAGCAGCCAAGAGATTGGCGGGGCCAGTCTCCAAGAGACCCAGTACTTC.

This clonotype has a single count. This chain links TRBV7-9 with TRBJ2-7; 7 bases line up with TRBD1. The J call may be wrong; the DNA end is better matched by TRBJ2-5. Germline V gene data show CDR1 as SEHNR and CDR2 as FQNEAQ (reference sequence). This CDR3 contains 14 residues. CDR3 DNA sequence: TGTGCCAGCAGACCTACAGGGGCCGGAGAGACCCAGTACTTC. It is translated as CASRPTGAGETQYF.

The V call is TRBV10-2, the J call TRBJ2-7, with D uncertain. This CDR3 comprises 14 residues. Trimming removed 0 bases from V and 3 bases from J, with 9 bases in between. The germline gives CDR1 WSHSY, CDR2 SAAADI. CDR3 bases: TGCGCCAGCAGTGAGTCGACCTCAGTCTACGAGCAGTACTTC. It specifies CASSESTSVYEQYF.

The chain joins TRBV7-9 to TRBJ1-2, with TRBD1 matching 7 bases. CDR3 length equals 14 residues. V lost 3 bases and J lost 4; bases outside the gene matches: 5. Germline CDR1 SEHNR, CDR2 FQNEAQ (reference sequence). CDR3: CASSFQGESYGYTF. In nucleotides, the CDR3 is TGTGCCAGCAGCTTCCAGGGGGAAAGCTATGGCTACACCTTC.

There are a few counts of this clonotype. The chain couples TRBV7-9 to TRBJ2-1; 7 bases agree with TRBD1. The J segment lost 6 bases and the V segment lost 5 bases, leaving 10 bases of the junction unmatched. The CDR3 loop spans 15 amino acids. Germline-derived CDR1 and CDR2 are SEHNR and FQNEAQ (reference sequence). CDR3 coding DNA: TGTGCCAGCAGCGCTCAGGGGACAGTAGTCAATGAGCAGTTCTTC. It codes for CASSAQGTVVNEQFF.

This clonotype was picked up a small number of times. V usage is TRBV6-5 and J usage is TRBJ2-5, with D possibly being TRBD2 (5 bases). Trimming took off 0 bases at V and 3 bases at J, with 17 bases between the two ends. The CDR3 is 17 residues long. Germline V gives CDR1 MNHEY, CDR2 SVGAGI. The CDR3 sequence is CASSYSPSRPREETQYF. CDR3 DNA sequence: TGTGCCAGCAGTTACTCCCCTAGCAGGCCCCGGGAAGAGACCCAGTACTTC.

This clonotype was seen only once. The chain employs TRBV7-6 and TRBJ2-1; D is unclear. V lost 5 bases and J lost 1, with 12 bases in between. Germline V gene data show CDR1 as SGHVS and CDR2 as FNYEAQ. CDR3 length: 15 residues. CDR3 loop: CASSLTPGSYNEQFF. The CDR3 DNA sequence: TGTGCCAGCAGCCTAACCCCAGGTTCCTACAATGAGCAGTTCTTC.

The J gene is TRBJ2-5, the V gene TRBV7-9; 8 bases agree with TRBD1. The CDR3 has 16 residues. V dropped 3 bases and J dropped 5; count of bases not matched to a gene: 11. Germline V gene sequence: CDR1 SEHNR, CDR2 FQNEAQ (reference sequence). As DNA, the CDR3 is TGTGCCAGCAGCTTCGGGCAGGGGGCTGGAGGGGAGACCCAGTACTTC. It codes for CASSFGQGAGGETQYF.

V usage is TRBV7-9 and J usage is TRBJ1-5; 10 bases align to TRBD1. The CDR3 spans 14 residues. V lost 4 bases, J lost 9 bases, and 6 bases stayed unmatched. Looked up from germline, CDR1 is SEHNR and CDR2 is FQNEAQ (reference sequence). The CDR3 nucleotides read TGTGCCAGCAGCTATGGACAGGGGGTTGGGCCCCAGCATTTT. Encoded protein: CASSYGQGVGPQHF.

In this sample, this clonotype turned up a few times. The chain employs TRBV7-2 and TRBJ2-1, with TRBD2 matching over 8 bases. The length of the CDR3 is 16 residues. Trimming cost V 4 bases and J 2 bases; bases outside gene matches: 7. Germline values: CDR1 SGHTA, CDR2 FQGNSA. The DNA for the CDR3 is TGTGCCAGCAGCTCCCGGGCGGGGGGCGCCTACAATGAGCAGTTCTTC. Translation gives CASSSRAGGAYNEQFF.

The rearrangement links TRBV9 to TRBJ2-7, with 7 bases lining up with TRBD2. The J segment lost 4 bases and the V segment lost 3 bases, leaving 7 bases of the junction unmatched. This CDR3 spans 14 amino acids. Germline values: CDR1 SGDLS, CDR2 YYNGEE. The CDR3 DNA sequence: TGTGCCAGCAGCGCCGGACTAGTTGGGTACGAGCAGTACTTC. It yields the protein CASSAGLVGYEQYF.

The chain has TRBV7-2 and TRBJ2-7; either TRBD1 or TRBD2 may fit D (5 bases each). V dropped 5 bases and J dropped 3 bases, with 14 bases sitting between them. Germline V gives CDR1 SGHTA, CDR2 FQGNSA. The CDR3 consists of 14 residues. The CDR3 DNA reads as TGTGCCAGCAGCCCAGCCAGGGACGGCTACGAGCAGTACTTC. This encodes CASSPARDGYEQYF. The variable domain in full, completed from reference TRBV7-2 and TRBJ2-7, reads GAGVSQSPSNKVTEKGKDVELRCDPISGHTALYWYRQSLGQGLEFLIYFQGNSAPDKSGLPSDRFSAERTGGSVSTLTIQRTQQEDSAVYLCASSPARDGYEQYFGPGTRLTVT.